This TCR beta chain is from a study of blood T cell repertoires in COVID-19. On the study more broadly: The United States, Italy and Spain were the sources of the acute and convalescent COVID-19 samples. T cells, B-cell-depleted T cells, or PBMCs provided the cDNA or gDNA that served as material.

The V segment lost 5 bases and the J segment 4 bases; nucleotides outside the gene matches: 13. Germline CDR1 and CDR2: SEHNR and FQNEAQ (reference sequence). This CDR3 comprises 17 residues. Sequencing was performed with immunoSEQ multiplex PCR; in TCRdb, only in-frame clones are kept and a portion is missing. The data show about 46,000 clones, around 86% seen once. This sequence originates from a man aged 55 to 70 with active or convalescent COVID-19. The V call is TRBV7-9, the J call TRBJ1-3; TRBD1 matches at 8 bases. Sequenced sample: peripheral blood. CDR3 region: CASSPGQGVNGGNTIYF. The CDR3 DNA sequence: TGTGCCAGCAGCCCCGGACAGGGTGTTAATGGAGGAAACACCATATATTTT. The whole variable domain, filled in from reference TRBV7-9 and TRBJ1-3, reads DTGVSQNPRHKITKRGQNVTFRCDPISEHNRLYWYRQTLGQGPEFLTYFQNEAQLEKSRLLSDRFSAERPKGSFSTLEIQRTEQGDSAMYLCASSPGQGVNGGNTIYFGEGSWLTVV.